This T cell receptor beta chain appears in the sequencing data of a study of tumor and adjacent non-tumor tissue in lung cancer. Broader study findings: Compared with tumor, normal lung showed significantly lower TCR diversity.

RNA was extracted from bulk tissue without any cell sorting. Distant lung tissue was collected more than 3 cm away from the tumor edge. TCRbeta libraries were built with three rounds of nested PCR, modified from ARM-PCR. TCRdb re-analysed the multiplex PCR reads in MiXCR, keeping a single row per CDR3 protein. Of almost 75,000 distinct CDR3 sequences in the sample, 65% to 75% are singletons; the top ten hold 25% to 35%. Points on this clonotype: Its antigen is not known. Just one base apart from a much larger clone, this may be a read error.

V shed 5 bases and J shed 1 base, with 14 bases lying between them. This CDR3 contains 15 residues. Germline V gene lookup returns CDR1 MNHEY and CDR2 SVGEGT. The source of this sequence is a woman between 45 and 60 years old with non-small cell lung cancer. The chain uses TRBV6-2 or TRBV6-3 and TRBJ1-2; D not certain. The sample consisted of distant non-tumor lung tissue. The CDR3 is CASSRSGRYNYGYTF. Written as DNA, the CDR3 is TGTGCCAGCAGTCGGTCCGGACGTTATAACTATGGCTACACCTTC.